Below, 27 T cell receptor beta chains from the same sample are listed, as sequenced in a study of blood T cell repertoires in COVID-19 (TCRdb year 2020). Library prep was done by the immunoSEQ multiplex PCR assay. The table comes from immuneACCESS by way of TCRdb, which keeps in-frame sequences with V and J called. Part of the clones is missing from these tables; in studies checked, under half for an unresolved V gene and the rest for unknown reasons. The table for this sample lists 99,000 or so clones; around four fifths of them were counted only once. 26% of the sample belongs to the ten largest clones. Sequenced input: peripheral blood. The source of these receptors is a man in his 60s with acute or convalescent COVID-19.

This clone was observed a single time. The chain recombines TRBV18 with TRBJ2-1, with TRBD1 matching 8 bases. After removal of 6 bases from V and 7 bases from J, the junction contained 14 bases not matched to a gene. Germline V gene data show CDR1 as KGHSH and CDR2 as LQKENI. CDR3 length equals 16 residues. The CDR3 bases are TGTGCCAGCTCCAGCACGACAGGGGAGGCTAGAAATGAGCAGTTCTTC. Translated, it gives CASSSTTGEARNEQFF.

V and J are TRBV5-6 and TRBJ2-7; possible D gene TRBD1, 6 bases. Trimming took off 1 base at V and 3 bases at J, with 8 bases between the two ends. CDR3 length equals 13 residues. Germline CDR1 SGHDT, CDR2 YYEEEE. The chain's CDR3 is CASSLPRGYEQYV. CDR3 bases: TGTGCCAGCAGCTTGCCCAGGGGCTACGAGCAGTACGTC.

The CDR3 is CASSLNRDTGELFF. As DNA, the CDR3 is TGCGCCAGCAGCTTGAACAGGGACACCGGGGAGCTGTTTTTT. The chain has TRBV5-1 and TRBJ2-2, with D maybe TRBD1 (6 bases). Trimming removed 1 base from V and 3 bases from J, with 7 bases in between. Per germline, CDR1 SGHRS and CDR2 YFSETQ. The CDR3 extends over 14 amino acids.

The chain recombines TRBV18 with TRBJ1-6; possible D gene TRBD1, 5 bases. Trimming took off 3 bases at V and 8 bases at J, with 11 bases between the two ends. CDR3 length: 14 amino acids. Germline CDR1 and CDR2: KGHSH and LQKENI. The CDR3 region is CASSPQGKDSPLHF. CDR3 bases: TGTGCCAGCTCACCTCAGGGAAAGGATTCACCCCTCCACTTT.

The chain has TRBV24-1 and TRBJ2-3; the match to TRBD2 covers 8 bases. The CDR3 is made up of 15 amino acids. Unmatched junction bases numbered 3, after V lost 3 bases and J lost 2 bases. Looked up from germline, CDR1 is KGHDR and CDR2 is SFDVKD. CDR3 DNA: TGTGCCACCAGTGATCGAGCGGGGGCCACAGATACGCAGTATTTT. As protein: CATSDRAGATDTQYF.

The chain employs TRBV19 and TRBJ2-6, with a possible D match to TRBD1 (6 bases). V lost 5 bases and J lost 2, with 10 bases in between. CDR1 and CDR2 (germline): LNHDA, SQIVND (reference sequence). The CDR3 is 15 residues long. The CDR3 here is CASSRSGAGANVLTF. DNA for the CDR3: TGTGCCAGTAGTCGATCAGGGGCTGGGGCCAACGTCCTGACTTTC. Using reference TRBV19 and TRBJ2-6 for the parts outside the CDR3, the full variable domain is DGGITQSPKYLFRKEGQNVTLSCEQNLNHDAMYWYRQDPGQGLRLIYYSQIVNDFQKGDIAEGYSVSREKKESFPLTVTSAQKNPTAFYLCASSRSGAGANVLTFGAGSRLTVL.

V and J are TRBV19 and TRBJ2-1, with 10 positions matching TRBD2. The germline CDR1 and CDR2 sequences are LNHDA and SQIVND (reference sequence). This CDR3 has 14 residues. The trim removed 5 bases at V and 10 bases at J, leaving 8 bases unmatched. CDR3 in amino acids: CASSLLAGTVEQFF. In nucleotides, the CDR3 is TGTGCCAGTAGTTTACTAGCGGGGACAGTGGAGCAGTTCTTC.

V is TRBV14 and J is TRBJ1-1; tentative D call: TRBD1 (5 bases). The CDR3 runs 14 residues. V dropped 1 base and J dropped 6 bases, with 12 bases sitting between them. Per the germline V gene, CDR1 is SGHDN and CDR2 is FVKESK. DNA of the CDR3: TGTGCCAGCAGCCAAGGATCCAGGGTCGCTGAAGCTTTCTTT. Its translation is CASSQGSRVAEAFF.

The V and J genes are TRBV15 and TRBJ1-6, with D uncertain. CDR3 length equals 17 residues. Per the germline V gene, CDR1 is LNHNV and CDR2 is YYDKDF (reference sequence). The V end was cut by 6 bases, the J end by 4 bases, with 19 bases between. CDR3 protein: CATSAYRWGGYNSPLHF. The CDR3 bases are TGTGCCACCAGTGCTTATCGGTGGGGAGGTTATAATTCACCCCTCCACTTT.

This chain connects TRBV14 to TRBJ1-1; D uncertain. This CDR3 region has 13 residues. The V end was cut by 5 bases, the J end by 5 bases, with 12 bases between. The germline V gene encodes CDR1 SGHDN and CDR2 FVKESK. Here the CDR3 reads CASSSIRWTEAFF. For the CDR3, the DNA is TGTGCCAGCAGCTCGATACGGTGGACTGAAGCTTTCTTT.

V and J are TRBV24-1 and TRBJ1-1; 10 nucleotides line up with TRBD1. Germline V CDR1 and CDR2: KGHDR, SFDVKD. With V trimmed by 4 bases and J by 8 bases, 9 bases remained unmatched. The CDR3 runs 15 residues. The CDR3 protein is CATSDPGTGDGEAFF. The CDR3 DNA reads TGTGCCACCAGTGACCCCGGGACAGGGGACGGAGAAGCTTTCTTT.

This chain connects TRBV5-1 to TRBJ2-1, with 8 bases that match TRBD2. V dropped 4 bases and J dropped 4; count of bases not matched to a gene: 7. CDR1 is SGHRS, CDR2 YFSETQ, per germline. CDR3 length equals 15 residues. The CDR3 nucleotides are TGCGCCAGCAGCCTCGGGACTAGTTCGTACAATGAGCAGTTCTTC. Encoded protein: CASSLGTSSYNEQFF.

V is TRBV19 and J is TRBJ1-1, with 7 nucleotides matching TRBD1. J was trimmed by 3 bases and V by 0 bases; bases with no gene match: 4. The CDR3 runs to 15 residues. The germline V gene has CDR1 LNHDA and CDR2 SQIVND (reference sequence). CDR3 nucleotide sequence: TGTGCCAGTAGTATAGATTACACAGGGGACACTGAAGCTTTCTTT. Amino acids: CASSIDYTGDTEAFF.

The V gene is TRBV7-9, the J gene TRBJ2-1; 9 nucleotides agree with TRBD1. The CDR3 has 16 amino acids. CDR1 is SEHNR, CDR2 FQNEAQ, per germline (reference sequence). The junction had 10 bases not matched to a gene; V was cut back by 2 bases and J by 8 bases. CDR3 nucleotides: TGTGCCAGCAGCTTAACCAGGACAGGGGAGAGAGATGAGCAGTTCTTC. Protein sequence: CASSLTRTGERDEQFF.

The chain has TRBV9 and TRBJ2-7, with 7 bases identical to TRBD2. This CDR3 contains 17 residues. CDR1 and CDR2 from the germline V gene are SGDLS and YYNGEE. Trimming took 0 bases from V and 0 from J; bases not matched to a gene: 9. The CDR3 DNA follows: TGTGCCAGCAGCGTAGCCACCGGGCGCGGGAGCTCCTACGAGCAGTACTTC. The encoded protein is CASSVATGRGSSYEQYF.

This clone was detected only once. The chain employs TRBV20-1 and TRBJ2-1; D is possibly TRBD1 (6 bases). Germline CDR1 DFQATT, CDR2 SNEGSKA (reference sequence). The CDR3 is made up of 16 amino acids. V dropped 3 bases and J dropped 3 bases, with 18 bases sitting between them. The DNA for the CDR3 is TGCAGTGCTAGTTCCAATTTCCAGGGGTTCTACAATGAGCAGTTCTTC. Translated: CSASSNFQGFYNEQFF.

The chain employs TRBV7-8 and TRBJ2-5; TRBD1 might be the D (5 bases). The CDR3 runs 14 residues. The ends were cut back, 8 bases at V and 5 bases at J, with 18 bases in the middle. Germline CDR1 is SGHVS and CDR2 is FQNEAQ. CDR3: CASRVRARSETQYF. Here the CDR3 DNA reads TGTGCCAGCCGAGTCAGGGCTAGGAGTGAGACCCAGTACTTC.

This clone was picked up one time. The CDR3 reads CASSQSLSGGDYGYTF. In DNA, the CDR3 is TGTGCCAGTAGTCAGTCCCTTTCCGGGGGTGATTATGGCTACACCTTC. The chain employs TRBV19 and TRBJ1-2; maybe TRBD1 (5 bases). The CDR3 sequence is 16 residues long. V was clipped by 5 bases and J by 5 bases, with 21 bases between them. CDR1 LNHDA and CDR2 SQIVND come from the germline V gene (reference sequence).

V usage is TRBV28 and J usage is TRBJ2-2; weak D call: TRBD1 (6 bases). V lost 2 bases to trimming and J lost 3 bases, with 7 bases between them. Looked up from germline, CDR1 is MDHEN and CDR2 is SYDVKM. The CDR3 contains 14 residues. The chain's CDR3 is CASSLQGYTGELFF. In DNA form, the CDR3 reads TGTGCCAGCAGTTTACAGGGGTACACCGGGGAGCTGTTTTTT. The whole variable domain, filled in from reference TRBV28 and TRBJ2-2, reads DVKVTQSSRYLVKRTGEKVFLECVQDMDHENMFWYRQDPGLGLRLIYFSYDVKMKEKGDIPEGYSVSREKKERFSLILESASTNQTSMYLCASSLQGYTGELFFGEGSRLTVL.

V and J are TRBV11-3 and TRBJ2-1; 12 nucleotides line up with TRBD1. The CDR3 is made up of 15 amino acids. Per the germline V gene, CDR1 is SGHNT and CDR2 is YENEEA. Trimming at V came to 4 bases and at J to 5 bases, leaving 3 bases not matched to a gene. CDR3 residues: CASSSGQGANNEQFF. CDR3 coding DNA: TGTGCCAGCAGCTCGGGACAGGGGGCCAACAATGAGCAGTTCTTC.

V gene TRBV20-1 combines with J gene TRBJ1-4, with D possibly being TRBD1 (5 bases). The V end was cut by 6 bases, the J end by 8 bases, with 10 bases between. Germline V gene sequence: CDR1 DFQATT, CDR2 SNEGSKA (reference sequence). The length of the CDR3 is 11 residues. The CDR3, as DNA: TGCAGTGCAGGGGTAGGCGAAAAACTGTTTTTT. Encoded protein: CSAGVGEKLFF.

The rearrangement joins TRBV2 to TRBJ1-5, with unresolved D. The CDR3 spans 11 residues. Trimming removed 6 bases from V and 5 bases from J, with 5 bases in between. Germline CDR1 reads SNHLY; CDR2 reads FYNNEI. CDR3 residues: CASRADQPQHF. DNA of the CDR3: TGTGCCAGCAGGGCCGATCAGCCCCAGCATTTT.

This sequence joins TRBV4-2 and TRBJ2-7, with TRBD2 matching over 7 bases. This CDR3 has 15 amino acids. V lost 1 base to trimming and J lost 3 bases; unmatched junction nucleotides: 6. Germline CDR1 is LGHNA and CDR2 is YNFKEQ. CDR3 protein: CASSQAAGAIYEQYF. In DNA, the CDR3 is TGTGCCAGCAGCCAAGCGGCGGGAGCCATCTACGAGCAGTACTTC.

The V and J genes are TRBV3-1 (or the pseudogene TRBV3-2) and TRBJ2-1, with D possibly matching TRBD2 (6 bases). CDR1 LGHDT and CDR2 YNNKEL come from the germline V gene (reference sequence). V was pared by 1 base and J by 10 bases, with 11 bases between. The length of the CDR3 is 13 residues. This CDR3 is CASSQGRAGEQFF. The CDR3 DNA is TGTGCCAGCAGCCAAGGGAGGGCTGGGGAGCAGTTCTTC.

This clone was seen a handful of times. One end of the junction fails to match germline, which may point to a read error. V gene TRBV5-1 combines with J gene TRBJ2-2, with D hard to call. In germline, CDR1 is SGHRS, CDR2 YFSETQ. CDR3 size: 15 residues. CDR3 loop: CASRLETLNTGELFF. DNA of the CDR3: TGCGCCAGCAGATTGGAGACTCTTAACACCGGGGAGCTGTTTTTT.

This clone showed up just once. The V call is TRBV7-6, the J call TRBJ2-5, with D perhaps TRBD2 (6 bases). Between the trimmed V and J ends, which lost 1 base and 4 bases, there was a span of 19 bases. CDR1 is SGHVS and CDR2 is FNYEAQ in the germline V gene. CDR3 length: 17 residues. CDR3 sequence reads: CASSLVAGRGSVETQYF. DNA of the CDR3: TGTGCCAGCAGCTTAGTTGCGGGGCGGGGTTCGGTAGAGACCCAGTACTTC. The entire variable domain, with the rest obtained from reference TRBV7-6 and TRBJ2-5, is as follows: GAGVSQSPRYKVTKRGQDVALRCDPISGHVSLYWYRQALGQGPEFLTYFNYEAQQDKSGLPNDRFSAERPEGSISTLTIQRTEQRDSAMYRCASSLVAGRGSVETQYFGPGTRLLVL.

CDR3 bases: TGTGCCAGCAGTTCCTCGGAGCTTAACTATGGCTACACCTTC. Its translation is CASSSSELNYGYTF. The chain uses TRBV28 and TRBJ1-2; no clear D. V was trimmed by 4 bases and J by 1 base, leaving 10 bases between them. The CDR3 extends over 14 amino acids. CDR1 MDHEN and CDR2 SYDVKM come from the germline V gene.